This entry is about one T cell receptor (beta chain). The junction departs from the called germline gene at one end, perhaps through a read error. Germline V lookup: CDR1 MNHEY, CDR2 SMNVEV (reference sequence). The CDR3 extends over 16 amino acids. Via MiXCR, TCRdb re-called the PCR reads. The table has roughly 38,000 clones, roughly a fifth seen once. Until they underwent thyroid surgery, no patient had received any treatment. These data are taken from a study of metastatic and nonmetastatic thyroid tumors. The specimen was blood. The V call is TRBV27, the J call TRBJ1-1; 7 bases line up with TRBD1. This TCR came from a female donor with papillary thyroid cancer or a benign thyroid nodule (not recorded which). Some clones in this sample may be carry-over from other donors' samples. CDR3 bases: TGTGCTAGCAGTTTAGTTCCGGGACAGTTGAACACTGAAGCTTTCTTT. Protein sequence: CASSLVPGQLNTEAFF.